This T cell receptor (beta chain) was captured by sequencing in a study of blood T cell repertoires in COVID-19. How the authors handled the data: Estimation of nucleated cell counts was performed using reference gene primer amplification. The table came from immunoSEQ multiplex PCR; TCRdb's copy has only in-frame clones and leaves some out. The V and J calls and clone size were taken over from that table, and D and trimming were inferred from the DNA. The sample yields under 100,000 clones, about 78% seen once. The CDR3 sequence is 15 residues long. Germline V lookup: CDR1 SGHDT, CDR2 YYEEEE. Trimming left V 0 bases short and J 4 bases short, with 11 bases between.

Sequencing input: peripheral blood. This rearrangement joins TRBV5-6 to TRBJ2-1; the D gene is possibly TRBD1 (6 bases). This sequence originates from a man aged 60 to 69 with COVID-19, enrolled during active disease. The CDR3 DNA follows: TGTGCCAGCAGCTTGGGACAGGTATTTTACAATGAGCAGTTCTTC. This sequence encodes CASSLGQVFYNEQFF.